This T cell receptor (beta chain) was documented in a study of T-cell memory formation after mild COVID-19. Study in general: Each donor largely had its own TCR clusters.

Study-wide points: Whether day 37 second-wave clones are SARS-CoV-2-specific was not confirmed.

Concerning this clonotype: The target antigen is unknown.

5'RACE, which relied on constant-segment primers, yielded TCR alpha and TCR beta cDNA libraries carrying sample barcodes and UMIs. MiXCR was run by TCRdb on the 5' RACE reads, yielding one entry per CDR3 protein. The sample has a few hundred thousand distinct CDR3 sequences, 20% to 25% seen once. Germline-derived CDR1 and CDR2 are LGHNA and YSLEER. The V end was cut by 0 bases, the J end by 4 bases, with 14 bases between. This CDR3 has 16 amino acids. This receptor was obtained from an adult woman who had mild COVID-19 (a few samples of this study predate the infection). Cell type and time point are not known. The specimen was PBMCs or a T cell subset sorted from them (not recorded which). This rearrangement joins TRBV4-3 to TRBJ2-3; D possibly corresponds to TRBD2 (5 bases). This chain's CDR3 is CASSQDWEFGADTQYF. CDR3 nucleotide sequence: TGCGCCAGCAGCCAAGATTGGGAATTCGGGGCAGATACGCAGTATTTT.